This T cell receptor (beta chain) stems from a study of cytomegalovirus exposure and HLA in healthy donors. CDR3 size: 12 residues. Germline V gives CDR1 SGHRS, CDR2 YFSETQ. V trimming: 0 bases; J trimming: 12 bases; junction bases outside the gene matches: 4. Study-wide results and limits: Among donors in an Asian-associated ancestry cluster, a later analysis reportedly found fewer N-insertions than the approximately 700-donor mean.

This clone was picked up one time. Its antigen is unknown. The PCR used 60 Vbeta and 13 Jbeta primers. Original processing methods: A later analysis tallied 80 million or so unique TCR beta chains, about 11 million of them shared. Assay used: immunoSEQ multiplex PCR; TCRdb lists only in-frame clones, some missing. V, J and clone size were drawn from that table, and D and trimming were deduced from the DNA. The table has about 130,000 clones, around four fifths seen once. This clonotype was obtained from a middle-aged woman in good health and CMV-seropositive. V usage is TRBV5-1 and J usage is TRBJ1-1, with 8 positions matching TRBD1. Source material: PBMCs. This CDR3 reads CASSLGTGRTFF. The CDR3 DNA is TGCGCCAGCAGCTTGGGGACAGGGAGGACTTTCTTT.